This entry is about one T cell receptor beta chain. Its antigen is undetermined. This specimen belongs to a study of identical twins' blood T cells. Study findings and constraints: Out-of-frame TCRbeta clonotypes reportedly had markedly more similar V usage in twins than unrelated donors. Twins shared more top CDR3 clonotypes than unrelated donors did.

TCRdb used MiXCR to reprocess the 5' RACE reads, holding one entry per CDR3 protein. The table lists 350,000 to 450,000 distinct CDR3 sequences, 25% to 35% of them singletons. Germline assignment: CDR1 DFQATT and CDR2 SNEGSKA (reference sequence). The CDR3 consists of 12 residues. V was shortened by 3 bases and J by 4 bases, with 9 bases between the two germline ends. The sequence was collected from a woman aged 18-49 years in good health. The specimen sequenced was PBMCs. J is TRBJ2-5 and V is TRBV20-1; a weak D match, TRBD2 (6 bases). CDR3 protein: CSASRAGETQYF. CDR3 in DNA: TGCAGTGCTAGCCGAGCGGGAGAGACCCAGTACTTC.